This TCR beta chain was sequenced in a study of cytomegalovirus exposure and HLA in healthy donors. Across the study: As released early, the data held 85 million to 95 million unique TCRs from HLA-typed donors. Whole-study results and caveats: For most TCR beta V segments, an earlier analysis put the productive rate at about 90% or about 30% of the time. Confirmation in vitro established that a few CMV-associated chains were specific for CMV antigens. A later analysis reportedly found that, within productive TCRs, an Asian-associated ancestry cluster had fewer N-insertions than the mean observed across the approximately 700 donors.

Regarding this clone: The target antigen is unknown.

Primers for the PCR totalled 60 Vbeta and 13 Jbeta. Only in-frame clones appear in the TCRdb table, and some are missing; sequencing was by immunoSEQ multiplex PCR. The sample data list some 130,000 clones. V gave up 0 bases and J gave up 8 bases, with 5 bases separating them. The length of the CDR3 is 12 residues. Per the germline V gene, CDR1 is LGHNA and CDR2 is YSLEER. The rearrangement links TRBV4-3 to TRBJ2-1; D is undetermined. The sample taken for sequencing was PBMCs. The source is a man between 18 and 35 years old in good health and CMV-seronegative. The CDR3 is CASSQDEHEQFF. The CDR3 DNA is TGCGCCAGCAGCCAAGATGAGCATGAGCAGTTCTTC.